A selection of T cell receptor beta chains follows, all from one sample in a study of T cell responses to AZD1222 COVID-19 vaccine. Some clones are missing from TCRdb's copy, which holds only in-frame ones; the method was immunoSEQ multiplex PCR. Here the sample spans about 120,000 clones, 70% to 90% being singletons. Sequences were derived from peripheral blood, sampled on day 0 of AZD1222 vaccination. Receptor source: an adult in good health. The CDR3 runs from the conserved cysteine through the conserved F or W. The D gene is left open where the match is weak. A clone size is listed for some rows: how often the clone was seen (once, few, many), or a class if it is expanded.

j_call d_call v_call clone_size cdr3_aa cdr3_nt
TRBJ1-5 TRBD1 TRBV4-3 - CASSQGDRPHQPQHF TGCGCCAGCAGCCAAGGGGACAGGCCTCATCAGCCCCAGCATTTT
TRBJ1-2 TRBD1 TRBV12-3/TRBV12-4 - CASSLGTGYGYTF TGTGCCAGCAGTCTCGGGACAGGCTATGGCTACACCTTC
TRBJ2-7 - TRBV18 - CASSPSLDSSYEQYF TGTGCCAGCTCACCTTCCCTGGACAGCTCCTACGAGCAGTACTTC
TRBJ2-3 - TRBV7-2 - CASSPWREADTQYF TGTGCCAGCAGCCCGTGGAGGGAGGCAGATACGCAGTATTTT
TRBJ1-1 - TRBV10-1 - CASSEAGVAFF TGCGCCAGCAGTGAGGCAGGGGTGGCTTTCTTT
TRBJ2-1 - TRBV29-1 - CSVGQIGNEQFF TGCAGCGTTGGACAGATAGGCAATGAGCAGTTCTTC
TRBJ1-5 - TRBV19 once CASSIDHNRVGGQPQHF TGTGCCAGTAGTATAGATCATAATCGGGTCGGGGGTCAGCCCCAGCATTTT
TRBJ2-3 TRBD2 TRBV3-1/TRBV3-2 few CASSLGLAGQSDTQYF TGTGCCAGCAGCCTGGGACTAGCGGGGCAGTCAGATACGCAGTATTTT
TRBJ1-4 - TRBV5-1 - CASTLGDGTDEKLFF TGCGCCAGCACTTTGGGGGATGGGACGGATGAAAAACTGTTTTTT
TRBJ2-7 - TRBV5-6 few CASASTHSSYEQYF TGTGCCAGCGCTAGTACCCATAGCTCCTACGAGCAGTACTTC
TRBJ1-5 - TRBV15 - CATSTQKSNQPQHF TGTGCCACCAGCACCCAGAAAAGCAATCAGCCCCAGCATTTT
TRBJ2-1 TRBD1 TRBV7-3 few CASSPVRTGGDTYNEQFF TGTGCCAGCAGCCCAGTCCGGACAGGGGGCGATACCTACAATGAGCAGTTCTTC
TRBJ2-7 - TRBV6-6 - CASMGWDTSYEQYF TGTGCCAGCATGGGTTGGGACACCTCCTACGAGCAGTACTTC
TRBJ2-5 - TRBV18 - CASSQRDSQETQYF TGTGCCAGCTCACAACGGGACTCCCAAGAGACCCAGTACTTC
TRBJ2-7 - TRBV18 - CASSSQANSYEQYF TGTGCCAGCTCATCCCAGGCAAATTCCTACGAGCAGTACTTC
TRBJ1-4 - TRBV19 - CASSMSSATNEKLFF TGTGCCAGTAGTATGTCGTCAGCAACTAATGAAAAACTGTTTTTT
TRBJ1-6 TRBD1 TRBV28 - CASSLPQTGAKPLHF TGTGCCAGCAGTTTGCCCCAGACAGGGGCGAAACCCCTCCACTTT
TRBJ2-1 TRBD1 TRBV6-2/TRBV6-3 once CASSQGAYNEQFF TGTGCCAGCAGTCAGGGGGCGTACAATGAGCAGTTCTTC
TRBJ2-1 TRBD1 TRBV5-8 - CASSLVRTGSNEQFF TGTGCCAGCAGCTTGGTCAGGACAGGGTCGAATGAGCAGTTCTTC
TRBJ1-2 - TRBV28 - CASYSNYGYTF TGTGCCAGCTACAGTAACTATGGCTACACCTTC
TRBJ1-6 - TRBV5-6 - CASSLSGAVTPLHF TGTGCCAGCAGCTTGTCAGGGGCCGTAACACCCCTCCACTTT
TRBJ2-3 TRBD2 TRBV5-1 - CASSLDRGGTTDTQYF TGCGCCAGCAGCTTGGATCGCGGGGGGACCACAGATACGCAGTATTTT
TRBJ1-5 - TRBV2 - CASKGVSSNQPQHF TGTGCCAGCAAAGGGGTGTCTAGCAATCAGCCCCAGCATTTT
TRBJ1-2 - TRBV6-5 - CASSYSYRGAAGYTF TGTGCCAGCAGTTACTCCTACCGCGGGGCCGCTGGCTACACCTTC
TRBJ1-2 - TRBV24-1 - CATSAGDTVGSGYGYTF TGTGCCACCAGTGCCGGGGACACAGTTGGGTCGGGATATGGCTACACCTTC
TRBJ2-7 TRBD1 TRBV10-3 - CAISGGQGAFSEQYF TGTGCCATCAGTGGAGGGCAGGGGGCGTTTTCCGAGCAGTACTTC
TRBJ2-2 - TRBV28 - CAASGTPAPGELFF TGTGCCGCCTCCGGGACCCCGGCACCCGGGGAGCTGTTTTTT
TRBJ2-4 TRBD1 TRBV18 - CASSPASGTVKNIQYF TGTGCCAGCTCACCAGCCTCCGGGACAGTTAAAAACATTCAGTACTTC
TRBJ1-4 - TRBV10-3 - CAISHSATNEKLFF TGTGCCATCAGCCACTCCGCAACTAATGAAAAACTGTTTTTT
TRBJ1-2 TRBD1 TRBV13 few CASSLGQGATGYTF TGTGCCAGCAGCTTAGGACAGGGGGCTACCGGCTACACCTTC
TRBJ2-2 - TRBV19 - CASTPLGPLTGELFF TGTGCCAGTACGCCTTTGGGACCACTAACCGGGGAGCTGTTTTTT
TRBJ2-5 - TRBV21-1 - CASSKARQETQYF TGTGCCAGCAGCAAAGCTCGCCAAGAGACCCAGTACTTC
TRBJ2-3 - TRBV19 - CASSIGANTDTQYF TGTGCCAGTAGTATCGGCGCAAACACAGATACGCAGTATTTT
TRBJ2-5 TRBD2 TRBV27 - CASSLGGTSGAPETQYF TGTGCCAGCAGTTTAGGCGGGACTAGCGGGGCTCCGGAGACCCAGTACTTC
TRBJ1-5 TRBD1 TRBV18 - CASSPVQGGWQPQHF TGTGCCAGCTCACCGGTACAGGGGGGTTGGCAGCCCCAGCATTTT
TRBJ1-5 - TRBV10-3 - CAISASDSQPQHF TGTGCCATCAGTGCCTCCGACAGCCAGCCCCAGCATTTT
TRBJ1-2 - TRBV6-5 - CASRLSGQHYGYTF TGTGCCAGCAGACTCTCGGGGCAGCACTATGGCTACACCTTC
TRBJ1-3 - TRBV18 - CASSPPTINSGNTIYF TGTGCCAGCTCACCTCCGACTATAAACTCTGGAAACACCATATATTTT
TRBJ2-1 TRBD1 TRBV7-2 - CASSLAAGGAYNEQFF TGTGCCAGCAGCTTAGCGGCAGGGGGAGCCTACAATGAGCAGTTCTTC
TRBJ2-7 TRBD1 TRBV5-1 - CASSPGQAVSYEQYF TGCGCCAGCAGCCCCGGACAGGCCGTCTCCTACGAGCAGTACTTC
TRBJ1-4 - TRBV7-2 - CASSLDGSGEKLFF TGTGCCAGCAGCTTAGATGGGAGTGGTGAAAAACTGTTTTTT
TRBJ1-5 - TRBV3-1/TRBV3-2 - CASSQSDQPQHF TGTGCCAGCAGCCAAAGTGACCAGCCCCAGCATTTT
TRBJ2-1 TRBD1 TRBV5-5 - CASSWGDRDFNEQFF TGTGCCAGCAGCTGGGGGGACAGGGATTTCAATGAGCAGTTCTTC
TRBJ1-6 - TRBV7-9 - CASSSQGGSTPLHF TGTGCCAGCAGCTCACAGGGCGGAAGTACACCCCTCCACTTT
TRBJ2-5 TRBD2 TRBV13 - CASSLKLAGGETQYF TGTGCCAGCAGCTTAAAACTAGCGGGCGGAGAGACCCAGTACTTC
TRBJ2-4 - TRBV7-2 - CASRSARAENIQYF TGTGCCAGCAGGTCCGCCAGGGCGGAAAACATTCAGTACTTC
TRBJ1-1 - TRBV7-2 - CASSLVPPGWIF TGTGCCAGCAGCTTAGTCCCCCCGGGATGGATCTTT